A selection of T cell receptor beta chains follows, all from one sample in a study of blood T cell repertoires in COVID-19. Assay: immunoSEQ multiplex PCR; the TCRdb copy retains only in-frame clones and omits some. The sample includes 85,000 to 130,000 clones, around nine tenths of them seen just once. Material for sequencing was peripheral blood. The receptors come from a human donor in a cohort sampled during active COVID-19. CDR3s include the opening cysteine and the closing phenylalanine or tryptophan. A D gene is named only where the DNA matches it firmly. The size entry is marked missing in some rows and otherwise reads once, few, many or a size class.

j_call: TRBJ1-5
d_call: TRBD1
clone_size: -
v_call: TRBV24-1
cdr3_aa: CATRGQPIHQPQHF
cdr3_nt: TGTGCCACCAGGGGACAGCCAATACATCAGCCCCAGCATTTT

j_call: TRBJ2-1
d_call: TRBD1
clone_size: -
v_call: TRBV5-1
cdr3_aa: CASSLIEGTGQFF
cdr3_nt: TGCGCCAGCAGCTTGATTGAGGGGACAGGACAGTTCTTC

j_call: TRBJ1-1
d_call: -
clone_size: -
v_call: TRBV15
cdr3_aa: CATSRDLATDTEAFF
cdr3_nt: TGTGCCACCAGCAGAGATCTAGCTACGGACACTGAAGCTTTCTTT

j_call: TRBJ2-2
d_call: TRBD2
clone_size: once
v_call: TRBV7-9
cdr3_aa: CASVGGGAHTGELFF
cdr3_nt: TGTGCCAGCGTCGGCGGGGGGGCGCACACCGGGGAGCTGTTTTTT

j_call: TRBJ2-7
d_call: -
clone_size: -
v_call: TRBV7-6
cdr3_aa: CASSSYSAYEQYF
cdr3_nt: TGTGCCAGCAGCTCGTACTCTGCCTACGAGCAGTACTTC

j_call: TRBJ1-3
d_call: TRBD1
clone_size: once
v_call: TRBV19
cdr3_aa: CASSITGGSLSGNTIYF
cdr3_nt: TGTGCCAGTAGTATTACAGGGGGCTCTCTCTCTGGAAACACCATATATTTT

j_call: TRBJ2-1
d_call: TRBD1
clone_size: -
v_call: TRBV9
cdr3_aa: CASSVRTGALGQFF
cdr3_nt: TGTGCCAGCAGCGTTAGGACAGGGGCTCTGGGGCAGTTCTTC

j_call: TRBJ2-5
d_call: -
clone_size: -
v_call: TRBV5-6
cdr3_aa: CASSPQGAGAPPETQYF
cdr3_nt: TGTGCCAGCAGCCCCCAGGGGGCGGGAGCACCTCCAGAGACCCAGTACTTC

j_call: TRBJ2-1
d_call: -
clone_size: -
v_call: TRBV30
cdr3_aa: CAWDFSYNEQFF
cdr3_nt: TGTGCCTGGGACTTCTCCTACAATGAGCAGTTCTTC

j_call: TRBJ2-7
d_call: TRBD1
clone_size: once
v_call: TRBV19
cdr3_aa: CASSFQGANYEQYF
cdr3_nt: TGTGCCAGTAGTTTCCAGGGGGCTAACTACGAGCAGTACTTC

j_call: TRBJ2-1
d_call: -
clone_size: once
v_call: TRBV5-4
cdr3_aa: CASSLGGGALYNEQFF
cdr3_nt: TGTGCCAGCAGCTTGGGCGGCGGGGCCCTTTACAATGAGCAGTTCTTC

j_call: TRBJ2-3
d_call: TRBD2
clone_size: -
v_call: TRBV4-2
cdr3_aa: CASSQNLAGGTDTQYF
cdr3_nt: TGTGCCAGCAGCCAAAATCTAGCGGGGGGCACAGATACGCAGTATTTT

j_call: TRBJ2-7
d_call: -
clone_size: -
v_call: TRBV7-6
cdr3_aa: CASSSHFDPAGGTYEQYF
cdr3_nt: TGTGCCAGCAGCAGTCACTTCGACCCGGCCGGGGGAACCTACGAGCAGTACTTC

j_call: TRBJ2-1
d_call: -
clone_size: -
v_call: TRBV6-2/TRBV6-3
cdr3_aa: CASSRLRGEQFF
cdr3_nt: TGTGCCAGCAGTCGCCTCCGGGGTGAGCAGTTCTTC

j_call: TRBJ2-7
d_call: TRBD1
clone_size: -
v_call: TRBV19
cdr3_aa: CASSISGRGLNEQYF
cdr3_nt: TGTGCCAGTAGTATCTCCGGCAGGGGGCTCAACGAGCAGTACTTC

j_call: TRBJ2-1
d_call: TRBD2
clone_size: -
v_call: TRBV5-4
cdr3_aa: CASSLGLAGALGLNEQFF
cdr3_nt: TGTGCCAGCAGCTTAGGACTAGCGGGGGCGCTGGGGCTGAATGAGCAGTTCTTC

j_call: TRBJ1-1
d_call: TRBD1
clone_size: -
v_call: TRBV5-4
cdr3_aa: CASSPGQGAEAFF
cdr3_nt: TGTGCCAGCAGCCCAGGACAGGGCGCTGAAGCTTTCTTT

j_call: TRBJ2-5
d_call: TRBD1
clone_size: -
v_call: TRBV25-1
cdr3_aa: CASSSGGQETQYF
cdr3_nt: TGTGCCAGCAGTTCAGGGGGCCAAGAGACCCAGTACTTC

j_call: TRBJ1-2
d_call: TRBD1
clone_size: -
v_call: TRBV12-5
cdr3_aa: CASGSGQGLSYGGYTF
cdr3_nt: TGTGCTAGTGGTTCGGGACAGGGGCTGTCCTATGGAGGCTACACCTTC

j_call: TRBJ2-3
d_call: TRBD2
clone_size: -
v_call: TRBV7-9
cdr3_aa: CASSSYESGSTTDTQYF
cdr3_nt: TGTGCCAGCAGCTCCTACGAGAGCGGGAGCACCACAGATACGCAGTATTTT

j_call: TRBJ1-2
d_call: -
clone_size: -
v_call: TRBV7-2
cdr3_aa: CASSPRQTAYGYTF
cdr3_nt: TGTGCCAGCAGCCCTAGACAGACAGCCTATGGCTACACCTTC

j_call: TRBJ2-2
d_call: -
clone_size: few
v_call: TRBV7-8
cdr3_aa: CASRLGTTGYTGELFF
cdr3_nt: TGTGCCAGCAGACTCGGGACTACAGGGTACACCGGGGAGCTGTTTTTT

j_call: TRBJ2-7
d_call: TRBD1
clone_size: -
v_call: TRBV7-2
cdr3_aa: CASSASTGISYEQYF
cdr3_nt: TGTGCCAGCAGCGCCTCGACAGGGATCTCCTACGAGCAGTACTTC

j_call: TRBJ2-7
d_call: -
clone_size: -
v_call: TRBV19
cdr3_aa: CASSIDRYYEQYF
cdr3_nt: TGTGCCAGTAGTATAGACCGTTACTACGAGCAGTACTTC

j_call: TRBJ1-1
d_call: -
clone_size: -
v_call: TRBV28
cdr3_aa: CASSYAGPEAFF
cdr3_nt: TGTGCCAGCAGTTACGCGGGCCCTGAAGCTTTCTTT

j_call: TRBJ2-3
d_call: TRBD2
clone_size: -
v_call: TRBV28
cdr3_aa: CASMIPGGRGDTQYF
cdr3_nt: TGTGCCAGCATGATCCCGGGGGGACGAGGGGATACGCAGTATTTT

j_call: TRBJ2-5
d_call: -
clone_size: -
v_call: TRBV6-2/TRBV6-3
cdr3_aa: CASSYRRETQYF
cdr3_nt: TGTGCCAGCAGTTACAGGAGAGAGACCCAGTACTTC

j_call: TRBJ2-5
d_call: TRBD1
clone_size: -
v_call: TRBV29-1
cdr3_aa: CSVLPGTGIGYQETQYF
cdr3_nt: TGCAGCGTCCTTCCCGGGACAGGGATTGGCTACCAAGAGACCCAGTACTTC

j_call: TRBJ2-1
d_call: -
clone_size: -
v_call: TRBV6-6
cdr3_aa: CASSLSFEGFEQFF
cdr3_nt: TGTGCCAGCAGCCTTTCGTTCGAGGGATTTGAGCAGTTCTTC

j_call: TRBJ2-7
d_call: TRBD2
clone_size: -
v_call: TRBV18
cdr3_aa: CASSPRTSGAYEQYF
cdr3_nt: TGTGCCAGCTCACCGAGGACTAGCGGGGCCTACGAGCAGTACTTC

j_call: TRBJ2-7
d_call: -
clone_size: -
v_call: TRBV24-1
cdr3_aa: CATSLAGYEQYF
cdr3_nt: TGTGCCACGAGTCTGGCAGGCTACGAGCAGTACTTC

j_call: TRBJ2-7
d_call: TRBD2
clone_size: -
v_call: TRBV14
cdr3_aa: CASSPGLAGPRSEQYF
cdr3_nt: TGTGCCAGCAGCCCGGGACTAGCGGGGCCCAGGTCCGAGCAGTACTTC

j_call: TRBJ2-3
d_call: -
clone_size: few
v_call: TRBV6-5
cdr3_aa: CASTRLADTQYF
cdr3_nt: TGTGCCAGCACCAGACTCGCGGATACGCAGTATTTT

j_call: TRBJ2-1
d_call: TRBD1
clone_size: few
v_call: TRBV7-9
cdr3_aa: CASGPGTAVGNEQFF
cdr3_nt: TGTGCCAGCGGCCCAGGGACAGCCGTTGGTAATGAGCAGTTCTTC

j_call: TRBJ2-3
d_call: -
clone_size: -
v_call: TRBV19
cdr3_aa: CASSIPGPGDF
cdr3_nt: TGTGCCAGTAGTATACCAGGGCCCGGCGATTTT

j_call: TRBJ1-2
d_call: TRBD1
clone_size: -
v_call: TRBV24-1
cdr3_aa: CATSDQDRDTFAYGYTF
cdr3_nt: TGTGCCACCAGTGATCAGGACAGGGACACGTTCGCCTATGGCTACACCTTC

j_call: TRBJ1-3
d_call: TRBD1
clone_size: -
v_call: TRBV3-1/TRBV3-2
cdr3_aa: CASSLFSGTGTGNTIYF
cdr3_nt: TGTGCCAGCAGCCTTTTCTCCGGGACAGGTACGGGAAACACCATATATTTT

j_call: TRBJ1-5
d_call: -
clone_size: -
v_call: TRBV19
cdr3_aa: CASSRTFWTPNQPQHF
cdr3_nt: TGTGCCAGTAGTCGGACTTTTTGGACTCCCAATCAGCCCCAGCATTTT

j_call: TRBJ1-3
d_call: -
clone_size: -
v_call: TRBV5-4
cdr3_aa: CASSLSALGDTIYF
cdr3_nt: TGTGCCAGCAGCTTGTCGGCTTTAGGGGACACCATATATTTT

j_call: TRBJ2-3
d_call: -
clone_size: -
v_call: TRBV24-1
cdr3_aa: CATSDGESRRADTQYF
cdr3_nt: TGTGCCACCAGTGACGGGGAATCGAGAAGAGCAGATACGCAGTATTTT

j_call: TRBJ2-7
d_call: -
clone_size: -
v_call: TRBV19
cdr3_aa: CASSPLQFSYEQYF
cdr3_nt: TGTGCCAGTAGTCCCCTCCAGTTCTCCTACGAGCAGTACTTC

j_call: TRBJ2-7
d_call: -
clone_size: -
v_call: TRBV10-3
cdr3_aa: CAISSGGTYEQYF
cdr3_nt: TGTGCCATCAGCTCAGGCGGGACCTACGAGCAGTACTTC

j_call: TRBJ1-4
d_call: -
clone_size: -
v_call: TRBV5-5
cdr3_aa: CASSLGLAGANEKLFF
cdr3_nt: TGTGCCAGCAGCTTGGGTTTGGCAGGGGCGAATGAAAAACTGTTTTTT

j_call: TRBJ2-1
d_call: -
clone_size: -
v_call: TRBV30
cdr3_aa: CAWSIEYNEQFF
cdr3_nt: TGTGCCTGGAGTATTGAGTACAATGAGCAGTTCTTC

j_call: TRBJ1-2
d_call: -
clone_size: -
v_call: TRBV13
cdr3_aa: CASSPRTYNYGYTF
cdr3_nt: TGTGCCAGCAGCCCCAGAACGTATAACTATGGCTACACCTTC

j_call: TRBJ2-5
d_call: TRBD2
clone_size: -
v_call: TRBV5-4
cdr3_aa: CASSFTKLAGGETQYF
cdr3_nt: TGTGCCAGCAGCTTTACAAAACTAGCGGGAGGCGAGACCCAGTACTTC

j_call: TRBJ2-1
d_call: -
clone_size: -
v_call: TRBV30
cdr3_aa: CAWREEPSYNEQFF
cdr3_nt: TGTGCCTGGAGGGAGGAGCCCTCCTACAATGAGCAGTTCTTC